This T cell receptor (beta chain) came from a study of PD-L1 blockade in urothelial cancer. Study details: Males with bladder-origin urothelial cancer made up about 85% of the roughly 30 patients. Between 0 and 3 chemotherapy regimens preceded treatment for each patient.

This CDR3 region has 14 residues. The V gene's germline CDR1 is SGHRS and CDR2 YFSETQ. Trimming at V came to 2 bases and at J to 3 bases, leaving 4 bases not matched to a gene. Time point given: peripheral blood 6 weeks after treatment start. The investigators introduced synthetic TCR analog templates into each PCR as spikes. Only in-frame clones appear in the TCRdb table, and some are missing; sequencing was by immunoSEQ multiplex PCR. The data contain tens of thousands of clones, 88% of them singletons. The chain carries TRBV5-1 and TRBJ2-5, with 7 bases that match TRBD1. The receptor's source is a man between 60 and 75 years old with urothelial cancer. This material consisted of PBMCs, taken around atezolizumab (anti-PD-L1) treatment. CDR3 nucleotides: TGCGCCAGCAGCTTAGGACAGGTTAAAGAGACCCAGTACTTC. Its translation: CASSLGQVKETQYF. Drawing the rest from reference TRBV5-1 and TRBJ2-5, the complete variable domain is KAGVTQTPRYLIKTRGQQVTLSCSPISGHRSVSWYQQTPGQGLQFLFEYFSETQRNKGNFPGRFSGRQFSNSRSEMNVSTLELGDSALYLCASSLGQVKETQYFGPGTRLLVL.